The clone carrying this T cell receptor (beta chain) was observed a handful of times. The same CDR3 can be traced to other DNA sequences in this sample. This sample was included in a study of blood T cell repertoires in COVID-19. Study background: Samples representing acute and convalescent COVID-19 were sourced from the United States, Italy and Spain. In each case, the material was cDNA or gDNA derived from T cells, B-cell-depleted T cells, or PBMCs.

In the source study's methods: Amplification with reference gene primers provided the estimates of nucleated cell counts. Assay: immunoSEQ multiplex PCR; the TCRdb copy retains only in-frame clones and omits some. That table supplies the V and J calls and clone size; D and trimming were determined from the DNA. The data show about 250,000 clones, more than 85% seen once. This CDR3 contains 13 residues. V was cut by 3 bases and J by 3 bases, with 8 bases left in between. CDR1 is ENHRY, CDR2 SYGVKD, per germline. V gene TRBV10-3 combines with J gene TRBJ1-2, with D possibly being TRBD1 (6 bases). The origin of this receptor is a man in his thirties or forties with acute or convalescent COVID-19. The sequenced sample was peripheral blood. The chain's CDR3 is CAISDEGDYGYTF. CDR3 nucleotides: TGTGCCATCAGTGATGAGGGGGACTATGGCTACACCTTC.